The 18 T cell receptor beta chains listed next were all sequenced from one sample in a study of identical twins. TCRdb ran MiXCR on the 5' RACE reads and lists one entry per CDR3 protein. The table includes about 730,000 distinct CDR3 sequences, over 20% detected once. These same records also appear under a second study, on T cells expressing NK-cell markers.

The specimen sequenced was PBMCs. The source is a woman in her late teens or twenties in good health.

There are many counts of this clonotype. The gene calls are TRBV6-5 and TRBJ1-1, with 9 positions matching TRBD1. V lost 0 bases, J lost 10 bases, and 3 bases stayed unmatched. CDR1 is MNHEY, CDR2 SVGAGI, per germline. The CDR3 extends over 13 amino acids. CDR3 nucleotides: TGTGCCAGCAGTTACTCAGGGACAGGGAGAGCTTTCTTT. Translated, it gives CASSYSGTGRAFF.

This clonotype was observed a few times. The chain employs TRBV25-1 and TRBJ1-1; D might be TRBD1 (6 bases). Germline values: CDR1 MGHDK, CDR2 SYGVNS. V gave up 3 bases and J gave up 5 bases, with 10 bases separating them. The length of the CDR3 is 13 residues. The CDR3 region is CASSDRGGTEAFF. In DNA form, the CDR3 reads TGTGCCAGCAGTGATCGAGGGGGTACTGAAGCTTTCTTT.

This clonotype has a handful of counts. The CDR3 protein is CATSRASQAYGYTF. The CDR3, as DNA: TGTGCCACCAGCAGAGCGTCCCAGGCCTATGGCTACACCTTC. The chain carries TRBV15 and TRBJ1-2; no definite D call. CDR3 length: 14 amino acids. V was shortened by 1 base and J by 4 bases, with 10 bases between the two germline ends. Germline V gene data show CDR1 as LNHNV and CDR2 as YYDKDF (reference sequence).

This clonotype was found a few times. The rearrangement joins TRBV20-1 to TRBJ1-1; D unresolved. The CDR3 length is 14 residues. The V gene lost 6 bases and the J gene lost 6 bases, with 20 bases spanning the gap. In germline, CDR1 is DFQATT, CDR2 SNEGSKA (reference sequence). CDR3 DNA sequence: TGCAGTGCCCCACGAAAGGCGGGGATCTCTGAAGCTTTCTTT. Protein: CSAPRKAGISEAFF.

The V and J genes are TRBV12-3 or TRBV12-4 and TRBJ1-5, with D hard to call. Between the trimmed V and J ends, which lost 3 bases and 15 bases, there was a span of 15 bases. The CDR3 consists of 12 residues. CDR3 amino acids: CASSFGFGLGHF. As DNA, the CDR3 is TGTGCCAGCAGTTTTGGGTTCGGCTTGGGGCATTTT.

This clonotype was found a few times. This sequence joins TRBV27 and TRBJ2-5, with 10 bases matching TRBD1. The CDR3 contains 14 residues. Germline assignment: CDR1 MNHEY and CDR2 SMNVEV (reference sequence). The ends lost 4 bases at V and 5 bases at J; junction bases unmatched: 4. The DNA for the CDR3 is TGTGCCAGCAGTTGGGACAGGGGTTGGGAGACCCAGTACTTC. It encodes CASSWDRGWETQYF.

CDR3 sequence: CSAEEASGRLDTQYF. The CDR3 bases are TGCAGTGCAGAGGAGGCTAGCGGGAGGTTAGATACGCAGTATTTT. This sequence joins TRBV20-1 and TRBJ2-3; 11 bases are shared with TRBD2. The CDR3 length is 15 residues. Germline CDR1 reads DFQATT; CDR2 reads SNEGSKA (reference sequence). After removal of 6 bases from V and 5 bases from J, the junction contained 10 bases not matched to a gene.

The J gene is TRBJ1-3, the V gene TRBV9; D unresolved. Germline V gene data show CDR1 as SGDLS and CDR2 as YYNGEE. Trimming took off 2 bases at V and 11 bases at J, with 20 bases between the two ends. This CDR3 region has 15 residues. CDR3 DNA: TGTGCCAGCAGCGTCAGACCGGATCCAGTGATGCCCATATATTTT. This sequence encodes CASSVRPDPVMPIYF.

The chain is built from TRBV7-2 and TRBJ2-7; TRBD2 matches at 7 bases. In germline, CDR1 is SGHTA, CDR2 FQGNSA. The CDR3 length is 14 residues. With 1 base clipped from V and 4 bases from J, the junction kept 4 bases outside the gene matches. The CDR3 nucleotides are TGTGCCAGCAGCTTAGAGGCTAGCGGTTACGAGCAGTACTTC. This encodes CASSLEASGYEQYF.

This clonotype appeared a few times. This chain joins TRBV27 and TRBJ2-7, with TRBD1 matching over 9 bases. The CDR3 contains 15 residues. CDR1 MNHEY and CDR2 SMNVEV come from the germline V gene (reference sequence). V dropped 2 bases and J dropped 2; count of bases not matched to a gene: 4. CDR3 amino acids: CASSLKGTGTYEQYF. The DNA for the CDR3 is TGTGCCAGCAGTTTAAAAGGGACAGGGACCTACGAGCAGTACTTC.

This clonotype turned up a few times. The chain combines TRBV20-1 with TRBJ2-5; D might be TRBD2 (6 bases). The germline CDR1 and CDR2 sequences are DFQATT and SNEGSKA (reference sequence). This CDR3 is 14 amino acids long. Trimming stripped 3 bases from V and 8 bases from J, with 19 bases between. Written as DNA, the CDR3 is TGCAGTGCTAGCCAGACTAGGAAGGTGCGCACCCAGTACTTC. Translation gives CSASQTRKVRTQYF.

The chain has TRBV6-5 and TRBJ2-3; D remains ambiguous. This CDR3 spans 14 amino acids. Germline V gene lookup returns CDR1 MNHEY and CDR2 SVGAGI. V lost 4 bases, J lost 4 bases, and 12 bases lay in between. The CDR3 loop reads CASSSFGSSDTQYF. CDR3 sequence (DNA): TGTGCCAGCAGTTCCTTCGGCTCCTCAGATACGCAGTATTTT.

This chain joins TRBV20-1 and TRBJ2-3, with D unclear. Germline loops: CDR1 DFQATT, CDR2 SNEGSKA (reference sequence). V was pared by 6 bases and J by 2 bases, with 12 bases between. The CDR3 spans 13 residues. The CDR3 DNA is TGCAGTGCGCTCCCGGATCACACAGATACGCAGTATTTT. It codes for CSALPDHTDTQYF.

The chain uses TRBV18 and TRBJ2-2; D might be TRBD1 (5 bases). The germline gives CDR1 KGHSH, CDR2 LQKENI. Trimming removed 6 bases at V and 2 bases at J, with 16 bases between. This CDR3 is built from 16 residues. The CDR3 sequence: CASSKETAINTGELFF. The CDR3 DNA follows: TGTGCCAGCTCCAAGGAGACAGCGATTAACACCGGGGAGCTGTTTTTT.

This clonotype has only a few counts. The V gene is TRBV10-3, the J gene TRBJ2-5; D may be TRBD1 (6 bases). The CDR3 runs 14 residues. With 4 bases removed from V and 4 bases from J, the gap between germline ends came to 13 bases. Germline CDR1 ENHRY, CDR2 SYGVKD. CDR3 loop: CAISGSRGGETQYF. CDR3 sequence (DNA): TGTGCCATCAGTGGGTCCAGGGGTGGAGAGACCCAGTACTTC.

This clonotype was seen repeatedly, ten times or more. This chain joins TRBV20-1 and TRBJ1-5; D may be TRBD1 (6 bases). V dropped 3 bases and J dropped 5 bases, with 11 bases sitting between them. The germline V gene encodes CDR1 DFQATT and CDR2 SNEGSKA (reference sequence). There are 13 residues in the CDR3. The CDR3 DNA sequence: TGCAGTGCTAGTCCGGGGGCTCATCAGCCCCAGCATTTT. Protein: CSASPGAHQPQHF.

This clonotype has more than one count but fewer than ten. This chain uses TRBV20-1 with TRBJ2-1; TRBD2 matches 11 bases. CDR1 DFQATT and CDR2 SNEGSKA come from the germline V gene (reference sequence). After removal of 5 bases from V and 9 bases from J, the junction contained 6 bases not matched to a gene. CDR3 length: 13 residues. CDR3 sequence: CSALLAGVPEQFF. The DNA for the CDR3 is TGCAGTGCTTTACTAGCGGGAGTCCCTGAGCAGTTCTTC.

This clonotype was recorded a few times. V usage is TRBV11-1 and J usage is TRBJ2-3; D ambiguous. Trimming stripped 0 bases from V and 7 bases from J, with 26 bases between. This CDR3 region has 19 residues. Germline lookup yields CDR1 SGHAT and CDR2 FQDESV (reference sequence). As DNA, the CDR3 is TGTGCCAGCAGCTTAGCCACCATTACAACTTCGCACCATGGATATACGCAGTATTTT. This gives the protein CASSLATITTSHHGYTQYF.